One sample yielded the 16 T cell receptor beta chains listed below, sequenced in a study of control samples from healthy donors and cancer patients. Clones were read by immunoSEQ multiplex PCR, and TCRdb kept only the in-frame ones, dropping some. Here the sample spans 150,000 to 200,000 clones, around nine tenths being singletons. The material sequenced was blood. Source of these receptors: a man younger than 40 in good health.

This clone has a single count. This chain uses TRBV25-1 with TRBJ2-5; D is possibly TRBD2 (7 bases). CDR1 and CDR2 (germline): MGHDK, SYGVNS. V was trimmed by 0 bases and J by 5 bases, leaving 22 bases between them. This CDR3 has 18 residues. CDR3 sequence (DNA): TGTGCCAGCAGTGAATATGTGGGAAGGGGGGGGGCTTTGGAGACCCAGTACTTC. Protein product: CASSEYVGRGGALETQYF. The entire variable domain, with the rest obtained from reference TRBV25-1 and TRBJ2-5, is as follows: EADIYQTPRYLVIGTGKKITLECSQTMGHDKMYWYQQDPGMELHLIHYSYGVNSTEKGDLSSESTVSRIRTEHFPLTLESARPSHTSQYLCASSEYVGRGGALETQYFGPGTRLLVL.

The chain couples TRBV5-5 to TRBJ1-6, with D unclear. V lost 0 bases and J lost 4, with 11 bases in between. This CDR3 spans 16 amino acids. Germline assignment: CDR1 SGHKS and CDR2 YYEKEE (reference sequence). The CDR3 nucleotides are TGTGCCAGCAGCTTGGCCGAGGTATTTTATAATTCACCCCTCCACTTT. Protein sequence: CASSLAEVFYNSPLHF. The variable domain in full, completed from reference TRBV5-5 and TRBJ1-6, reads DAGVTQSPTHLIKTRGQQVTLRCSPISGHKSVSWYQQVLGQGPQFIFQYYEKEERGRGNFPDRFSARQFPNYSSELNVNALLLGDSALYLCASSLAEVFYNSPLHFGNGTRLTVT.

The chain carries TRBV5-1 and TRBJ2-2; TRBD2 might be the D (6 bases). V lost 4 bases and J lost 2, with 15 bases in between. Germline CDR1 and CDR2: SGHRS and YFSETQ. CDR3 length: 16 residues. This CDR3 reads CASSGGTVINTGELFF. The DNA for the CDR3 is TGCGCCAGCAGCGGTGGGACTGTAATTAACACCGGGGAGCTGTTTTTT. Full variable domain (remainder filled in from reference TRBV5-1 and TRBJ2-2): KAGVTQTPRYLIKTRGQQVTLSCSPISGHRSVSWYQQTPGQGLQFLFEYFSETQRNKGNFPGRFSGRQFSNSRSEMNVSTLELGDSALYLCASSGGTVINTGELFFGEGSRLTVL.

This clone was counted a single time. The V and J genes are TRBV24-1 and TRBJ2-3, with 7 bases matching TRBD2. Germline-derived CDR1 and CDR2 are KGHDR and SFDVKD. The CDR3 sequence is 15 residues long. The trim removed 3 bases at V and 2 bases at J, leaving 4 bases unmatched. CDR3 DNA sequence: TGTGCCACCAGTGATCCTAGCGGACTCACAGATACGCAGTATTTT. Encoded protein: CATSDPSGLTDTQYF.

The genes are TRBV18 and TRBJ1-6, with no clear D. Trimming pared 2 bases from V and 7 bases from J, leaving 12 bases between. Per the germline V gene, CDR1 is KGHSH and CDR2 is LQKENI. The CDR3 totals 15 residues. CDR3 sequence: CASSPGSGENSPLHF. The CDR3 nucleotides are TGTGCCAGCTCACCAGGGAGTGGGGAGAATTCACCCCTCCACTTT.

The V gene is TRBV21-1, the J gene TRBJ2-7; the table gives TRBD1 as D, unverified against the DNA. TRBV21-1 is listed as a pseudogene. The CDR3 contains 16 residues. CDR3: CASSIRQGNPSYEQYF. Written as DNA, the CDR3 is TGTGCCAGCAGCATTCGACAGGGTAATCCATCCTACGAGCAGTACTTC.

The rearrangement links TRBV6-2 or TRBV6-3 to TRBJ2-7; a weak D match, TRBD2 (5 bases). This CDR3 region has 15 residues. The V end lost 2 bases, the J end lost 2 bases, and 13 bases lay between the germline ends. From germline, CDR1 is MNHEY and CDR2 SVGEGT. The DNA for the CDR3 is TGTGCCAGCAGTTACGATCGCGGGCCCACCTACGAGCAGTACTTC. Translated, it gives CASSYDRGPTYEQYF.

The chain combines TRBV7-9 with TRBJ2-1, with a tentative D call TRBD2 (6 bases). The V and J ends lost 5 bases and 0 bases respectively, with 17 bases between them. The V gene's germline CDR1 is SEHNR and CDR2 FQNEAQ (reference sequence). The CDR3 contains 17 residues. The CDR3: CASSPLGLASSYNEQFF. In DNA form, the CDR3 reads TGTGCCAGCAGCCCCTTGGGGCTAGCGAGCTCCTACAATGAGCAGTTCTTC.

This chain links TRBV5-1 with TRBJ1-1, with 8 bases aligning to TRBD1. The CDR3 spans 13 residues. J was trimmed by 8 bases and V by 4 bases; bases with no gene match: 7. Germline CDR1 reads SGHRS; CDR2 reads YFSETQ. The DNA for the CDR3 is TGCGCCAGCAGCATGACAGGGGACGCAGAAGCTTTCTTT. Translation: CASSMTGDAEAFF.

The chain combines TRBV28 with TRBJ2-2; 8 nucleotides agree with TRBD1. The CDR3 loop spans 12 amino acids. The V segment lost 10 bases and the J segment 6 bases; nucleotides outside the gene matches: 4. Germline lookup yields CDR1 MDHEN and CDR2 SYDVKM. In DNA, the CDR3 is TGTGCCACCAGGGGGCGATCCGGGGAGCTGTTTTTT. Translating it yields CATRGRSGELFF.

The chain uses TRBV30 and TRBJ1-6, with D tentatively TRBD1 (5 bases). Trimming cost V 3 bases and J 1 base, with 13 bases left between them. Germline assignment: CDR1 GTSNPN and CDR2 SVGIG (reference sequence). The CDR3 runs to 16 residues. The chain's CDR3 is CAWSGTAGSYNSPLHF. CDR3 DNA sequence: TGTGCCTGGAGCGGGACCGCGGGTTCCTATAATTCACCCCTCCACTTT.

The V gene is TRBV5-1, the J gene TRBJ2-1; 8 positions agree with TRBD2. There are 15 residues in the CDR3. CDR1 and CDR2 (germline): SGHRS, YFSETQ. The V and J ends lost 5 bases and 3 bases, in that order; junction bases with no gene match: 7. The DNA for the CDR3 is TGCGCCAGCAGACCCACTAGCGGTCTCTACAATGAGCAGTTCTTC. This translates into CASRPTSGLYNEQFF.

The rearrangement uses TRBV21-1 and TRBJ2-1; the listed D gene, TRBD2, was not tested against the DNA. TRBV21-1 is a pseudogene segment. This CDR3 is built from 14 residues. As DNA, the CDR3 is TGTGCCAGCAGCGGGGGGTCCTCCTACAATGAGCAGTTCTTC. Protein: CASSGGSSYNEQFF.

The V and J genes are TRBV12-3 or TRBV12-4 and TRBJ2-1; no clear D gene. The V gene lost 5 bases and the J gene lost 8 bases, with 13 bases spanning the gap. This CDR3 is 13 amino acids long. CDR3 sequence reads: CASSKGSVHEQFF. The CDR3 DNA reads TGTGCCAGCAGTAAAGGGTCGGTGCATGAGCAGTTCTTC.

The V gene is TRBV6-2 or TRBV6-3, the J gene TRBJ2-4; 8 nucleotides line up with TRBD1. The V gene end was trimmed by 5 bases and the J gene end by 16 bases; junction bases not matched to a gene: 7. This CDR3 comprises 11 residues. CDR1 and CDR2 (germline): MNHEY, SVGEGT. CDR3 nucleotides: TGTGCCAGCAGTAGGGACAGGACCCACTACTTC. Its translation: CASSRDRTHYF.

This clone was seen once. This sample includes further DNA sequences coding for the same CDR3. The V and J genes are TRBV5-1 and TRBJ1-3; the D is unclear. The V end was cut by 0 bases, the J end by 0 bases, with 7 bases between. Germline CDR1 and CDR2: SGHRS and YFSETQ. The CDR3 consists of 15 residues. DNA for the CDR3: TGCGCCAGCAGCTTGGACGGTAGCTCTGGAAACACCATATATTTT. Translating it yields CASSLDGSSGNTIYF.